The clone carrying this T cell receptor beta chain was counted between two and nine times. From the RACE reads, TCRdb called clonotypes with MiXCR, one entry per CDR3 protein. The table shows about 260,000 distinct CDR3 sequences, with about 9% occurring only once. This specimen belongs to a study of human T cells and chemical hapten exposure. Sample time point: pre-sensitization, week 0. Treatment described: therapeutic diphenylcyclopropenone sensitization with weekly scalp DPC. Per germline, CDR1 MNHEY and CDR2 SVGEGT. The CDR3 runs 16 residues. Unmatched junction bases numbered 8, after V lost 4 bases and J lost 4 bases.

Sequenced material: whole blood, taken in connection with sensitization to the hapten diphenylcyclopropenone (DPC). The sequence was obtained from a woman aged 40 to 50 with alopecia areata. Some clones in this sample may be carry-over from other donors' samples. This rearrangement joins TRBV6-2 or TRBV6-3 to TRBJ2-5, with TRBD2 identical over 11 bases. The CDR3 sequence: CASSLVAGGRGETQYF. The CDR3 nucleotides read TGTGCCAGCAGTTTGGTAGCGGGAGGGCGAGGAGAGACCCAGTACTTC.